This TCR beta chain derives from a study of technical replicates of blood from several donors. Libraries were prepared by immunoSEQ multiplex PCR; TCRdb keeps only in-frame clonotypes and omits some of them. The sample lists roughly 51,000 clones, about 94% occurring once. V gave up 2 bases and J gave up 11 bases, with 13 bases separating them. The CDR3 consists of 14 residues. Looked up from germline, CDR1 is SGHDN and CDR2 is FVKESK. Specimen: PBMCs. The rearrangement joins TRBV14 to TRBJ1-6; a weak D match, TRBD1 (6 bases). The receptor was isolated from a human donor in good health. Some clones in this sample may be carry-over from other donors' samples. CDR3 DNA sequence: TGTGCCAGCAGCCAATCAACAGGGATGCCACCCCTCCACTTT. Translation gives CASSQSTGMPPLHF.